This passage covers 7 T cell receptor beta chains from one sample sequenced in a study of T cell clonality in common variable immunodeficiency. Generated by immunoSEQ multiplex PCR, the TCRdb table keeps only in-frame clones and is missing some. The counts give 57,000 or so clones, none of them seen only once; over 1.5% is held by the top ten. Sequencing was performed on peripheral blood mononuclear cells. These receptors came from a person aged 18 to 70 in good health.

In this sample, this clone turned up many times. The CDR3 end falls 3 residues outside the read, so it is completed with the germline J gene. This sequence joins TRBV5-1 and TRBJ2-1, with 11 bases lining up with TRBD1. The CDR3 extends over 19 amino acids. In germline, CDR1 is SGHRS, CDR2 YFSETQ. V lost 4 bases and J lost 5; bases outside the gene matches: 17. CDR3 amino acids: CASSPGTGGLASGDNEQFF. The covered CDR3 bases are TGCGCCAGCAGCCCGGGGACAGGGGGGTTGGCTAGCGGCGACAATGAG.

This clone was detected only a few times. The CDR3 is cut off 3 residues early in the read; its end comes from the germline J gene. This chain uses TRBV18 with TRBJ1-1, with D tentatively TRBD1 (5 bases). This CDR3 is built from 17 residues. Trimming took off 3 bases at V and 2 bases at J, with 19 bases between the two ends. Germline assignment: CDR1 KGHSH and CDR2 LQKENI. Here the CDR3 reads CASSPLTRGFQNTEAFF. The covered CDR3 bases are TGTGCCAGCTCACCCCTTACAAGGGGCTTCCAAAACACTGAA.

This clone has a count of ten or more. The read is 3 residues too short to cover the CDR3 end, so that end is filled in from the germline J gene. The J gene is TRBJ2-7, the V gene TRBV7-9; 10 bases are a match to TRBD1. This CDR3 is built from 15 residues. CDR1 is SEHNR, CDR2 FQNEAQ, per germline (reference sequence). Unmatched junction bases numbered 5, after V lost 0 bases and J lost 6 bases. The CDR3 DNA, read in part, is TGTGCCAGCAGCTTAGCCGGGACAGGGGTTCTCGAG. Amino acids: CASSLAGTGVLE. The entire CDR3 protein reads CASSLAGTGVLEQYF.

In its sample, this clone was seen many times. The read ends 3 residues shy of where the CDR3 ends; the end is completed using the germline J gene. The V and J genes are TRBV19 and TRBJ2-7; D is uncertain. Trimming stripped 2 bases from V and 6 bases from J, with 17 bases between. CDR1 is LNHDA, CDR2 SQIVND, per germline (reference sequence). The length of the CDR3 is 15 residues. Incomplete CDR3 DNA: TGTGCCAGTAGTATACGGCGGAACCTCTTAGGCGAG. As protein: CASSIRRNLLGE. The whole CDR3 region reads CASSIRRNLLGEQYF.

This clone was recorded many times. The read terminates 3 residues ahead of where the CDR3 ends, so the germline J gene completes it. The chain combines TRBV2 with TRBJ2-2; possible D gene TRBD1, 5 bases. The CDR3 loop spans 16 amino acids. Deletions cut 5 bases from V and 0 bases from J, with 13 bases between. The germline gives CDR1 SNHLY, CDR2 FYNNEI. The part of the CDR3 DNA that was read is TGTGCCAGCAGTCCTAGGACAAACGCGAACACCGGGGAG. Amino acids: CASSPRTNANTGE. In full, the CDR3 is CASSPRTNANTGELFF.

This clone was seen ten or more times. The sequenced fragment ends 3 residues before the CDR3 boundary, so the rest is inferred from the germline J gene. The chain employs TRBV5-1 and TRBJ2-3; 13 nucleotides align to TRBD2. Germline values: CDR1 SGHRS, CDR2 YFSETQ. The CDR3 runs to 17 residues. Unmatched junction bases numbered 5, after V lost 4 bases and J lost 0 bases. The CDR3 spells CASSGGTSGKSTDTQYF. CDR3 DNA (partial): TGCGCCAGCAGCGGCGGGACTAGCGGGAAGAGCACAGATACG.

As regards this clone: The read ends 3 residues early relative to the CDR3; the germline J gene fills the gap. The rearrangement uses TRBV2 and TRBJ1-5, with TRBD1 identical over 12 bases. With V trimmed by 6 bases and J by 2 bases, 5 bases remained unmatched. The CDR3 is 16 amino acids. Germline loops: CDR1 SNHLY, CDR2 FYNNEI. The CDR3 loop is CASRAGQGAGNQPQHF. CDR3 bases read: TGTGCCAGCAGGGCGGGACAGGGGGCTGGCAATCAGCCC.